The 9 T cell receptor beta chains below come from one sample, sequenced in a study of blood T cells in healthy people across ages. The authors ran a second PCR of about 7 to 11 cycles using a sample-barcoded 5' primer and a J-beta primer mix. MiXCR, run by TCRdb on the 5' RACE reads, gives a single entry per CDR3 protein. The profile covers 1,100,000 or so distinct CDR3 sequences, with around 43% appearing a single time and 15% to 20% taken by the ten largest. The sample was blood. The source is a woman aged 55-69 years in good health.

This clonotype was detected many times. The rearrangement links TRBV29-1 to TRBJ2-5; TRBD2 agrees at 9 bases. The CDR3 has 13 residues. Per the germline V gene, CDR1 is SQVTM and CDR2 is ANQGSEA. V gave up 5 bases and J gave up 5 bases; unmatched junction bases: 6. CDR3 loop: CSVRTSAGETQYF. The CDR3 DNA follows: TGCAGCGTTCGGACTAGCGCAGGGGAGACCCAGTACTTC.

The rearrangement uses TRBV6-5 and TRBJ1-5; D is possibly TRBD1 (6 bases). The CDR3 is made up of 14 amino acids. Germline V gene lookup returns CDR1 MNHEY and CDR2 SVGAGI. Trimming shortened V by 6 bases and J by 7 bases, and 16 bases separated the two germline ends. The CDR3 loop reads CASREQQGHQPQHF. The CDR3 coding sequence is TGTGCCAGCAGGGAGCAACAGGGTCACCAGCCCCAGCATTTT.

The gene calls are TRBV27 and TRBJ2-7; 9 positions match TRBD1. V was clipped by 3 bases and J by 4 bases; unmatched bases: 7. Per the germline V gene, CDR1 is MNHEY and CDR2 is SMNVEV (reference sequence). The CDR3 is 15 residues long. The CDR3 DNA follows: TGTGCCAGCAGTTTGCGACGGGACAGGGCGTACGAGCAGTACTTC. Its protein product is CASSLRRDRAYEQYF.

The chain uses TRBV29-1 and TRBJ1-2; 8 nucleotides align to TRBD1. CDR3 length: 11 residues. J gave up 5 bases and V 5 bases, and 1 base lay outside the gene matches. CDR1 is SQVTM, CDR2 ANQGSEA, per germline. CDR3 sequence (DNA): TGCAGCGTTACAGGGGGATATGGCTACACCTTC. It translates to CSVTGGYGYTF.

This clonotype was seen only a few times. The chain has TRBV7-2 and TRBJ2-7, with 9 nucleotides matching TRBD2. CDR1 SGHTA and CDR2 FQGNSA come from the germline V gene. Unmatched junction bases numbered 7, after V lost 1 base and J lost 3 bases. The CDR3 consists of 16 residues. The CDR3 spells CASSLVSSGSVYEQYF. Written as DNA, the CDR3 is TGTGCCAGCAGCTTAGTCAGTAGCGGGAGTGTCTACGAGCAGTACTTC.

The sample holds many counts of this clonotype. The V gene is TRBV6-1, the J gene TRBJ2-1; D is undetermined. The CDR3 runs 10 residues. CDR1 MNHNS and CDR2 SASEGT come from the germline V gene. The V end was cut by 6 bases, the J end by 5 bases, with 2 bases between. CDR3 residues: CASSHNEQFF. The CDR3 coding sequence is TGTGCCAGCAGCCACAATGAGCAGTTCTTC.

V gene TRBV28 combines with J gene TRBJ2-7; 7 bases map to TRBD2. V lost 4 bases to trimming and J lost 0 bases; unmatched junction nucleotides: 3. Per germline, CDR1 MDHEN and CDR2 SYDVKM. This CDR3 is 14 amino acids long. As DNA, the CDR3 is TGTGCCAGCAGTTCAGCGGGACCCTCCTACGAGCAGTACTTC. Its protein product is CASSSAGPSYEQYF.

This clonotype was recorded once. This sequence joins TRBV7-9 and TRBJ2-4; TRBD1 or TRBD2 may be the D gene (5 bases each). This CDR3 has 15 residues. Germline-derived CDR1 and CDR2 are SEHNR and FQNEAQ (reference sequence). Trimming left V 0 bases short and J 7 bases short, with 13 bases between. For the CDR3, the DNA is TGTGCCAGCAGCTTAGCGGGGCCCGGGACGAACATTCAGTACTTC. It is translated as CASSLAGPGTNIQYF. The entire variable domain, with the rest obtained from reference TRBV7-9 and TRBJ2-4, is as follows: DTGVSQNPRHKITKRGQNVTFRCDPISEHNRLYWYRQTLGQGPEFLTYFQNEAQLEKSRLLSDRFSAERPKGSFSTLEIQRTEQGDSAMYLCASSLAGPGTNIQYFGAGTRLSVL.

DNA for the CDR3: TGCGCCAGCAGCTTGGATGGGGGGCAGGATCAGCCCCAGCATTTT. It yields the protein CASSLDGGQDQPQHF. The chain links TRBV5-1 to TRBJ1-5, with D possibly TRBD1 on 6 matching bases. Germline V gives CDR1 SGHRS, CDR2 YFSETQ. V lost 0 bases to trimming and J lost 5 bases, with 12 bases between them. The CDR3 extends over 15 amino acids.